Following are 21 T cell receptor beta chains from one sample sequenced in a study of T cell clusters in autoimmune cytopenias (dated by TCRdb to between 2017 and 2020). Sequencing took place on an Illumina MiSeq. To amplify TRB rearrangements, a touch-down multiplex PCR protocol was run with the TRB-A and TRB-B primer pools combined in a single tube. Reads reprocessed by TCRdb are summarized as one entry per CDR3 protein sequence, and DNA is absent. The sample's clone listing holds approximately 7,000 distinct CDR3 sequences. The ten top clones hold 4% to 6% of the sample. Each sample's TRB amplification started from 250 ng of peripheral blood genomic DNA, which corresponds to approximately 37,500 genome equivalents. Another study also made use of these data, one on T cell repertoires in aging, cancer and after chemotherapy.

What was sequenced was peripheral blood. Every receptor here comes from a human donor in good health.

The chain employs TRBV5-1 and TRBJ2-7; without DNA, the TCRdb call of TRBD1 cannot be checked. Germline values: CDR1 SGHRS, CDR2 YFSETQ. CDR3 size: 14 residues. CDR3: CASSPLDGGYEQYF.

The chain recombines TRBV4-2 with TRBJ2-1; as DNA is missing, the TRBD2 call by TCRdb cannot be tested. CDR1 is LGHNA and CDR2 is YNFKEQ in the germline V gene. This CDR3 is 20 amino acids long. The CDR3 sequence: CASSQIRGLAGYGSYNEQFF.

This chain links TRBV20-1 with TRBJ1-2; TCRdb calls TRBD1, which cannot be checked without DNA. CDR1 is DFQATT, CDR2 SNEGSKA, per germline (reference sequence). The CDR3 is 12 residues long. The chain's CDR3 is CSVPLRGFGYTF.

In terms of frequency, this clonotype is medium-sized. This chain joins TRBV6-1 and TRBJ2-3; no DNA is available, so the TRBD1 call from TCRdb remains unchecked. In germline, CDR1 is MNHNS, CDR2 SASEGT. The CDR3 has 14 amino acids. CDR3 region: CATADLIPLDTQYF.

Measured by frequency, this clonotype is medium-sized. This chain links TRBV19 with TRBJ2-5; without DNA, the TCRdb call of TRBD1 cannot be checked. CDR1 and CDR2 from the germline V gene are LNHDA and SQIVND (reference sequence). CDR3 length: 15 amino acids. The CDR3 loop is CASNSHVGRQETQYF.

V and J are TRBV28 and TRBJ2-3; TCRdb reports TRBD1, a call that lacks DNA to check it against. CDR3 length: 18 amino acids. Germline CDR1 and CDR2: MDHEN and SYDVKM. CDR3 in amino acids: CASSLSGTGGPSTDTQYF.

This clonotype registers medium-sized by frequency. This rearrangement joins TRBV27 to TRBJ2-2; TCRdb returns TRBD1, unconfirmable since there is no DNA. The germline V gene encodes CDR1 MNHEY and CDR2 SMNVEV (reference sequence). This CDR3 contains 15 residues. CDR3 loop: CASSLAGHSTGELFF.

V gene TRBV6-2 or TRBV6-3 combines with J gene TRBJ2-4. Germline V gene data show CDR1 as MNHEY and CDR2 as SVGEGT. The CDR3 has 15 amino acids. CDR3 sequence reads: CASSDPTLAKNIQYF.

The chain joins TRBV13 to TRBJ2-5; TCRdb's D call, TRBD1, is unchecked because there is no DNA. The germline CDR1 and CDR2 sequences are PRHDT and FYEKMQ (reference sequence). CDR3 length equals 15 residues. CDR3: CASSSMGEIQETQYF.

The chain couples TRBV27 to TRBJ1-5. The CDR3 has 13 residues. CDR1 MNHEY and CDR2 SMNVEV come from the germline V gene (reference sequence). The CDR3 is CASRDTGNQPQHF.

The chain employs TRBV11-1 and TRBJ2-2; the TCRdb call, TRBD1, lacks DNA for checking. Germline V gives CDR1 SGHAT, CDR2 FQDESV (reference sequence). The CDR3 length is 17 residues. The CDR3 protein is CASSLIAGTGNTGELFF.

This clonotype is classed as medium-sized by frequency. The V and J genes are TRBV18 and TRBJ1-6. CDR1 is KGHSH and CDR2 is LQKENI in the germline V gene. The CDR3 length is 15 residues. The CDR3 loop reads CASSTSRTYNSPLHF. The whole variable domain, filled in from reference TRBV18 and TRBJ1-6, reads NAGVMQNPRHLVRRRGQEARLRCSPMKGHSHVYWYRQLPEEGLKFMVYLQKENIIDESGMPKERFSAEFPKEGPSILRIQQVVRGDSAAYFCASSTSRTYNSPLHFGNGTRLTVT.

This clonotype is classed as medium-sized (0.01 to 0.1%) by frequency. The chain is built from TRBV7-9 and TRBJ2-1; TCRdb's assignment of TRBD2 cannot be checked, as there is no DNA. This CDR3 comprises 15 residues. In germline, CDR1 is SEHNR, CDR2 FQNEAQ (reference sequence). The CDR3 reads CASSPGTRKGNEQFF.

This chain uses TRBV6-5 with TRBJ1-2. The V gene's germline CDR1 is MNHEY and CDR2 SVGAGI. This CDR3 is built from 17 residues. CDR3 amino acids: CASSYSHDGPPPHGYTF.

The rearrangement joins TRBV7-2 to TRBJ1-2; TCRdb gives TRBD1 as the D gene, but with no DNA this cannot be confirmed. The germline CDR1 and CDR2 sequences are SGHTA and FQGNSA. The CDR3 sequence is 13 residues long. Here the CDR3 reads CASSLGQFYGYTF.

The CDR3 loop reads CSARADTGELFF. The chain carries TRBV20-1 and TRBJ2-2. Germline-derived CDR1 and CDR2 are DFQATT and SNEGSKA (reference sequence). The CDR3 is made up of 12 amino acids.

This chain uses TRBV4-3 with TRBJ2-7; the D gene TCRdb calls, TRBD2, cannot be checked with no DNA. CDR3 length: 16 residues. From germline, CDR1 is LGHNA and CDR2 YSLEER. CDR3 sequence: CASSQTLTSGAYEQYF.

The chain links TRBV18 to TRBJ1-2; TCRdb's D call, TRBD1, is unchecked because there is no DNA. In germline, CDR1 is KGHSH, CDR2 LQKENI. CDR3 length: 14 residues. CDR3 sequence reads: CASSPDRTNYGYTF.

The gene calls are TRBV13 and TRBJ2-1; TCRdb's assignment of TRBD1 cannot be checked, as there is no DNA. Per the germline V gene, CDR1 is PRHDT and CDR2 is FYEKMQ (reference sequence). This CDR3 is 14 amino acids long. CDR3 in amino acids: CASSLGPSRNEQFF.

V gene TRBV24-1 combines with J gene TRBJ1-2; with no DNA, the TCRdb D assignment of TRBD1 cannot be verified. The CDR3 runs to 14 residues. Germline lookup yields CDR1 KGHDR and CDR2 SFDVKD. The CDR3 sequence is CATSRQGVDYGYTF.

By frequency, this clonotype registers medium-sized. V is TRBV12-3 or TRBV12-4 and J is TRBJ2-2; checking the TCRdb D call of TRBD2 is not possible without DNA. The CDR3 is 16 residues long. The CDR3 sequence: CASSLGLAGAGGELFF.